These 30 T cell receptor beta chains originate from one sample sequenced in a study of CD4 T cells in relation to SARS-CoV-2 and coronaviruses. Assay used: immunoSEQ multiplex PCR; TCRdb lists only in-frame clones, some missing. The sample lists some 44,000 clones; roughly 80% were seen once. Their specific antigens are unknown. Sequenced input: naive CD4+ T cells from PBMCs, cultured in vitro. Subset defined: naive CD4+ T cells isolated by negative enrichment. Every receptor here comes from an adult with COVID-19.

This clone was counted a single time. The chain has TRBV5-4 and TRBJ2-5; 9 nucleotides agree with TRBD2. The CDR3 length is 13 residues. CDR1 and CDR2 (germline): SGHNT, YYREEE (reference sequence). Germline trimming cut 4 bases from V and 5 bases from J; bases unmatched to any gene: 3. The CDR3, as DNA: TGTGCCAGCAGCCGGACTAGCGAGGAGACCCAGTACTTC. Translation gives CASSRTSEETQYF.

The chain has TRBV9 and TRBJ2-2; D is possibly TRBD1 (6 bases). CDR3 length equals 16 residues. CDR1 is SGDLS, CDR2 YYNGEE, per germline. V lost 3 bases and J 2 bases, leaving 14 bases between the germline ends. The CDR3 is CASSDTTGFNTGELFF. In DNA, the CDR3 is TGTGCCAGCAGCGATACCACAGGGTTTAACACCGGGGAGCTGTTTTTT.

The chain recombines TRBV5-1 with TRBJ2-7; 7 bases match TRBD1. This CDR3 is built from 16 residues. The V gene's germline CDR1 is SGHRS and CDR2 YFSETQ. J was trimmed by 5 bases and V by 4 bases; bases with no gene match: 15. Here the CDR3 reads CASSLQLGRGSHEQYF. The CDR3 DNA reads TGCGCCAGCAGCCTCCAGCTCGGCAGGGGGTCTCACGAGCAGTACTTC.

This clone was counted only a few times. The V gene is TRBV6-5, the J gene TRBJ1-1; no reliable D call. This CDR3 has 12 amino acids. Germline V gene lookup returns CDR1 MNHEY and CDR2 SVGAGI. The V end was cut by 6 bases, the J end by 5 bases, with 10 bases between. The CDR3 sequence is CASRLPGTEAFF. The CDR3 DNA is TGTGCCAGCAGGCTTCCGGGAACTGAAGCTTTCTTT.

The chain employs TRBV28 and TRBJ2-2; D not certain. The CDR3 covers 12 residues. Germline V gene data show CDR1 as MDHEN and CDR2 as SYDVKM. The germline V and J ends were trimmed by 3 bases and 2 bases, with 1 base remaining between them. The CDR3 DNA sequence: TGTGCCAGCAGTTTCAACACCGGGGAGCTGTTTTTT. Residues: CASSFNTGELFF.

J is TRBJ2-1 and V is TRBV6-6, with a possible D match to TRBD1 (6 bases). Germline V gene sequence: CDR1 MNHNY, CDR2 SVGAGI (reference sequence). Trimming removed 0 bases at V and 3 bases at J, with 9 bases between. The CDR3 consists of 15 residues. The CDR3 DNA follows: TGTGCCAGCAGTTACTCGGGGGCCGGCTACAATGAGCAGTTCTTC. Protein: CASSYSGAGYNEQFF.

The chain combines TRBV5-1 with TRBJ2-1; the D gene is possibly TRBD2 (6 bases). This CDR3 has 15 amino acids. CDR1 is SGHRS and CDR2 is YFSETQ in the germline V gene. Deletions cut 0 bases from V and 10 bases from J, with 17 bases between. Here the CDR3 reads CASSLEVGVADEQFF. For the CDR3, the DNA is TGCGCCAGCAGCTTGGAAGTGGGCGTAGCGGACGAGCAGTTCTTC.

The rearrangement uses TRBV12-3 or TRBV12-4 and TRBJ2-7; D call uncertain. CDR3 length: 12 amino acids. The ends were cut back, 4 bases at V and 3 bases at J, with 7 bases in the middle. The CDR3 region is CASSSSSYEQYF. CDR3 bases: TGTGCCAGCAGTTCGAGCAGCTACGAGCAGTACTTC.

The chain joins TRBV9 to TRBJ2-1, with D unclear. Trimming took off 2 bases at V and 8 bases at J, with 8 bases between the two ends. CDR3 size: 12 residues. Looked up from germline, CDR1 is SGDLS and CDR2 is YYNGEE. CDR3 bases: TGTGCCAGCAGCGTGACGGCTTATGAGCAGTTCTTC. Residues: CASSVTAYEQFF.

This clone was picked up one time. The chain recombines TRBV7-2 with TRBJ1-1; D not resolved. This CDR3 has 13 residues. The V gene's germline CDR1 is SGHTA and CDR2 FQGNSA. V was trimmed by 4 bases and J by 3 bases, leaving 9 bases between them. CDR3: CASSSGRDTEAFF. The CDR3 coding sequence is TGTGCCAGCAGCTCCGGAAGGGACACTGAAGCTTTCTTT.

Only one count was recorded for this clone. V and J are TRBV7-8 and TRBJ2-5; D may match TRBD1 or TRBD2 (5 bases each). The CDR3 is 14 amino acids. The germline V gene has CDR1 SGHVS and CDR2 FQNEAQ. V was cut by 2 bases and J by 2 bases, with 9 bases left in between. In nucleotides, the CDR3 is TGTGCCAGCAGCTTATGGGACGGACAAGAGACCCAGTACTTC. The encoded protein is CASSLWDGQETQYF.

J is TRBJ2-7 and V is TRBV12-3 or TRBV12-4; D not certain. V dropped 6 bases and J dropped 3 bases, with 9 bases sitting between them. The CDR3 is 12 amino acids. The CDR3 nucleotides read TGTGCCAGCAGCCACGCGGACTACGAGCAGTACTTC. Amino acid sequence: CASSHADYEQYF.

The rearrangement joins TRBV15 to TRBJ2-1, with 11 bases aligning to TRBD2. Germline values: CDR1 LNHNV, CDR2 YYDKDF (reference sequence). With 5 bases clipped from V and 6 bases from J, the junction kept 9 bases outside the gene matches. The CDR3 is made up of 16 amino acids. The CDR3 coding sequence is TGTGCCACCAGCGGAAGGACTAGCGGGCGGAGCAATGAGCAGTTCTTC. Its translation: CATSGRTSGRSNEQFF.

There are a few counts of this clone. The V call is TRBV5-6, the J call TRBJ2-2; D uncertain. The V end was cut by 0 bases, the J end by 1 base, with 7 bases between. Germline assignment: CDR1 SGHDT and CDR2 YYEEEE. The CDR3 runs 15 residues. The CDR3 spells CASSLDGLNTGELFF. The CDR3 region has the DNA TGTGCCAGCAGCTTGGACGGCTTGAACACCGGGGAGCTGTTTTTT.

The chain uses TRBV28 and TRBJ2-5, with D tentatively TRBD1 (5 bases). The CDR3 sequence is 16 residues long. Germline CDR1 MDHEN, CDR2 SYDVKM. V was cut by 3 bases and J by 0 bases, with 14 bases left in between. In DNA, the CDR3 is TGTGCCAGCAGTTTGGCGGCAGGGATGTACCAAGAGACCCAGTACTTC. This sequence encodes CASSLAAGMYQETQYF.

The J gene is TRBJ1-2, the V gene TRBV30; 9 nucleotides line up with TRBD1. The V gene end was trimmed by 4 bases and the J gene end by 8 bases; junction bases not matched to a gene: 5. Germline CDR1 GTSNPN, CDR2 SVGIG (reference sequence). The CDR3 consists of 12 residues. The CDR3 reads CAWTRTGEGYTF. The CDR3, as DNA: TGTGCCTGGACAAGGACAGGGGAAGGCTACACCTTC.

This clone appeared a single time. The J gene is TRBJ1-1, the V gene TRBV6-2 or TRBV6-3; possibly TRBD1 for D (6 bases). The CDR3 runs to 15 residues. V shed 2 bases and J shed 0 bases, with 10 bases lying between them. Germline V CDR1 and CDR2: MNHEY, SVGEGT. The CDR3 DNA reads TGTGCCAGCAGTTACGGGACACTCATGAACACTGAAGCTTTCTTT. This sequence encodes CASSYGTLMNTEAFF.

This clone is labeled medium-sized. The chain joins TRBV15 to TRBJ1-1, with D perhaps matching TRBD1 (5 bases). Looked up from germline, CDR1 is LNHNV and CDR2 is YYDKDF (reference sequence). Between the trimmed V and J ends, which lost 5 bases and 5 bases, there was a span of 15 bases. This CDR3 has 14 residues. CDR3 in amino acids: CATSLSQGETEAFF. The CDR3 DNA sequence: TGTGCCACCAGCCTTTCGCAGGGAGAGACTGAAGCTTTCTTT.

V is TRBV25-1 and J is TRBJ2-7; D is possibly TRBD2 (5 bases). CDR1 MGHDK and CDR2 SYGVNS come from the germline V gene. This CDR3 is 15 amino acids long. Trimming removed 2 bases from V and 2 bases from J, with 13 bases in between. The CDR3 protein is CASSEDRYGAYEQYF. The CDR3 DNA is TGTGCCAGCAGTGAAGATAGGTACGGGGCCTACGAGCAGTACTTC.

J is TRBJ2-5 and V is TRBV7-2; perhaps TRBD1 as D (5 bases). The germline V and J ends were trimmed by 2 bases and 1 base, with 11 bases remaining between them. The length of the CDR3 is 15 residues. CDR1 is SGHTA and CDR2 is FQGNSA in the germline V gene. CDR3 region: CASSLLAGRQETQYF. The CDR3, as DNA: TGTGCCAGCAGCTTACTGGCAGGGCGCCAAGAGACCCAGTACTTC.

CDR3 bases: TGCGCCAGCAGCTTAAGCGGGAGGGCCACAGATACGCAGTATTTT. Translating gives CASSLSGRATDTQYF. The chain couples TRBV5-1 to TRBJ2-3; TRBD2 matches 10 bases. Germline V lookup: CDR1 SGHRS, CDR2 YFSETQ. J was trimmed by 2 bases and V by 2 bases; bases with no gene match: 2. The CDR3 length is 15 residues.

This chain connects TRBV11-2 to TRBJ2-7, with 8 nucleotides matching TRBD2. This CDR3 comprises 15 residues. V lost 1 base and J lost 2; bases outside the gene matches: 4. From germline, CDR1 is SGHAT and CDR2 FQNNGV. In nucleotides, the CDR3 is TGTGCCAGCAGCTTAGCCGGACTAGCTACCTACGAGCAGTACTTC. Translation gives CASSLAGLATYEQYF.

In this sample, this clone turned up a few times. The chain couples TRBV7-9 to TRBJ2-3; weak D call: TRBD2 (5 bases). Germline V gene lookup returns CDR1 SEHNR and CDR2 FQNEAQ (reference sequence). The CDR3 loop spans 13 amino acids. V lost 4 bases to trimming and J lost 4 bases, with 9 bases between them. This CDR3 reads CASSSRTADTQYF. The CDR3 DNA reads as TGTGCCAGCAGCTCCCGGACTGCAGATACGCAGTATTTT.

The chain employs TRBV10-3 and TRBJ1-3; D possibly corresponds to TRBD1 (5 bases). The length of the CDR3 is 13 residues. The ends were cut back, 8 bases at V and 7 bases at J, with 15 bases in the middle. From germline, CDR1 is ENHRY and CDR2 SYGVKD. CDR3 bases: TGTGCCATCTCGGCGTACCGGGGGAACACCATATATTTT. Its protein is CAISAYRGNTIYF.

In DNA form, the CDR3 reads TGTGCCAGCTCACCTGACCAGGACTATGGCTACACCTTC. Its translation: CASSPDQDYGYTF. V is TRBV18 and J is TRBJ1-2; no reliable D call. Germline V gene lookup returns CDR1 KGHSH and CDR2 LQKENI. V was shortened by 3 bases and J by 3 bases, with 8 bases between the two germline ends. The CDR3 length is 13 residues.

V and J are TRBV19 and TRBJ2-7; TRBD2 aligns across 12 bases. CDR1 and CDR2 from the germline V gene are LNHDA and SQIVND (reference sequence). The CDR3 is 14 amino acids. Trimming cost V 6 bases and J 0 bases; bases outside gene matches: 0. The CDR3 region has the DNA TGTGCCAGTAGGACTAGCGGGGGCTCCTACGAGCAGTACTTC. Encoded protein: CASRTSGGSYEQYF.

V gene TRBV6-6 combines with J gene TRBJ1-2; 7 nucleotides align to TRBD1. This CDR3 is built from 16 residues. Unmatched junction bases numbered 15, after V lost 6 bases and J lost 5 bases. Germline V gene lookup returns CDR1 MNHNY and CDR2 SVGAGI (reference sequence). The CDR3 loop reads CASSLYRQGSRYGYTF. The CDR3 nucleotides read TGTGCCAGCAGCCTTTATCGACAGGGCTCCCGGTATGGCTACACCTTC.

This clone turned up a few times. V gene TRBV7-2 combines with J gene TRBJ2-7; D remains unclear. Germline V gives CDR1 SGHTA, CDR2 FQGNSA. The V end lost 5 bases, the J end lost 4 bases, and 6 bases lay between the germline ends. This CDR3 spans 11 amino acids. The CDR3 loop reads CASSPGYEQYF. In DNA form, the CDR3 reads TGTGCCAGCAGCCCCGGGTACGAGCAGTACTTC.

This clone was counted between two and nine times. This chain links TRBV7-9 with TRBJ1-1, with D tentatively TRBD1 (6 bases). The CDR3 has 16 amino acids. Trimming left V 1 base short and J 5 bases short, with 17 bases between. CDR1 and CDR2 from the germline V gene are SEHNR and FQNEAQ (reference sequence). The CDR3 region is CASSLDGGGRETEAFF. CDR3 in DNA: TGTGCCAGCAGCTTAGACGGCGGGGGGCGAGAGACTGAAGCTTTCTTT.

The chain carries TRBV6-2 or TRBV6-3 and TRBJ1-5; possible D gene TRBD1, 5 bases. Trimming shortened V by 5 bases and J by 5 bases, and 10 bases separated the two germline ends. CDR1 and CDR2 (germline): MNHEY, SVGEGT. The CDR3 covers 13 residues. DNA for the CDR3: TGTGCCAGCAGTGACAGAGGATATCAGCCCCAGCATTTT. Encoded protein: CASSDRGYQPQHF.